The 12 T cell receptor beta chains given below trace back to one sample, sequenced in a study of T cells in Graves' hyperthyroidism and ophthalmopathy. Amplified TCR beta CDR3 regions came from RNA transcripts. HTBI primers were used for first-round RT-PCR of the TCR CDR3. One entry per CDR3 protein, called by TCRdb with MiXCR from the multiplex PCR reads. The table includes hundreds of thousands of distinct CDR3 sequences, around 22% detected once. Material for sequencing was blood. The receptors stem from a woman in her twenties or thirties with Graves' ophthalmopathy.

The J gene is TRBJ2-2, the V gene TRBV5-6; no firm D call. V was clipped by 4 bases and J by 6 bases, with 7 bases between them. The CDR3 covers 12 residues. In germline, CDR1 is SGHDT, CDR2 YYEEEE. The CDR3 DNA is TGTGCCAGCAGCACCCTTCCCGGGGAGCTGTTTTTT. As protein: CASSTLPGELFF.

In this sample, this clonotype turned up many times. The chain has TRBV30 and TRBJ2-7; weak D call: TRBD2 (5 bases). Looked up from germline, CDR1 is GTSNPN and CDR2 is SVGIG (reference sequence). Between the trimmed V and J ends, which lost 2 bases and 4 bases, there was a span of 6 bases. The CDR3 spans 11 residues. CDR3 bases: TGTGCCTGGAGTCGAGGGTACGAGCAGTACTTC. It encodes CAWSRGYEQYF.

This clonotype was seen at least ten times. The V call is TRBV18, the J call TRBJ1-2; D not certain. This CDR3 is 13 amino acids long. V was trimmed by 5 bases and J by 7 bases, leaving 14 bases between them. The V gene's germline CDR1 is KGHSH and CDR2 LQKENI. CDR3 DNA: TGTGCCAGCTCAACCCCCGGGAGCCCTGGCTACACCTTC. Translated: CASSTPGSPGYTF.

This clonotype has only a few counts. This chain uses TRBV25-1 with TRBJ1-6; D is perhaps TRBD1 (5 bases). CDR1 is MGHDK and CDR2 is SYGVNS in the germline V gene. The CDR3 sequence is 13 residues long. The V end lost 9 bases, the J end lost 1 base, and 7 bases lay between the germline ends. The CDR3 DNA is TGTGCCAGTGGGACTTCCTATAATTCACCCCTCCACTTT. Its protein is CASGTSYNSPLHF.

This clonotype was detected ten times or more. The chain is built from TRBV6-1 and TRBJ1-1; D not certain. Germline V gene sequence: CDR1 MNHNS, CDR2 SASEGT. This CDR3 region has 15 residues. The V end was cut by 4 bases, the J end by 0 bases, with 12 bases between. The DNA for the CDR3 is TGTGCCAGCAGTGTTGCCGAGAGGATGAACACTGAAGCTTTCTTT. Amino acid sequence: CASSVAERMNTEAFF.

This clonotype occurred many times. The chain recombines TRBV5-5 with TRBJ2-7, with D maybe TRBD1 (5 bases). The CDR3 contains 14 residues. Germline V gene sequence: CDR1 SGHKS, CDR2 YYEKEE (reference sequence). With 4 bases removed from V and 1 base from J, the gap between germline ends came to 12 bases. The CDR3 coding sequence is TGTGCCAGCAGCAGGACACGGAATTCCTACGAGCAGTACTTC. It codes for CASSRTRNSYEQYF.

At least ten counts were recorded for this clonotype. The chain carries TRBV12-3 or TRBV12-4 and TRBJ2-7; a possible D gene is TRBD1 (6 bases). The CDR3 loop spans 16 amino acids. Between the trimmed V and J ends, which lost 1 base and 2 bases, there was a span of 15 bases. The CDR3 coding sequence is TGTGCCAGCAGTTTAGATTTGACAGGCTATCCCTACGAGCAGTACTTC. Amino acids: CASSLDLTGYPYEQYF.

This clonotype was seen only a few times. The CDR3 DNA is TGTGCCACTCGGGACAGGGGGAACACCGGGGAGCTGTTTTTT. As protein: CATRDRGNTGELFF. V usage is TRBV10-3 and J usage is TRBJ2-2, with TRBD1 matching over 10 bases. The germline V gene has CDR1 ENHRY and CDR2 SYGVKD. The CDR3 loop spans 14 amino acids. With 10 bases clipped from V and 1 base from J, the junction kept 3 bases outside the gene matches.

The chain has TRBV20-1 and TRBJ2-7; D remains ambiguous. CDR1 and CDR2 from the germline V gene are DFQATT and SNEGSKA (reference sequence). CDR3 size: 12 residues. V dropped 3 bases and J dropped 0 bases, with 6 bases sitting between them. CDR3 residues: CSARALSYEQYF. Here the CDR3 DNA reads TGCAGTGCTAGGGCCCTCTCCTACGAGCAGTACTTC.

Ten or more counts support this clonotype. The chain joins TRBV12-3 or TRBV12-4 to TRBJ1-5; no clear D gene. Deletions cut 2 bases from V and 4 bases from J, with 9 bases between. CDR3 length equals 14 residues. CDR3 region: CASSLQSRNQPQHF. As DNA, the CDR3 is TGTGCCAGCAGTTTACAGTCGAGAAATCAGCCCCAGCATTTT.

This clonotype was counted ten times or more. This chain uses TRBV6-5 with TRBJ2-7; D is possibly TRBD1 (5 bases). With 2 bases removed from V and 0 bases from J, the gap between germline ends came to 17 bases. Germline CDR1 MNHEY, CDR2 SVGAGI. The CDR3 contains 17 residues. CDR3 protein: CASSYDSSTDSSYEQYF. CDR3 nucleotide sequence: TGTGCCAGCAGTTACGATAGTTCGACCGACAGCTCCTACGAGCAGTACTTC.

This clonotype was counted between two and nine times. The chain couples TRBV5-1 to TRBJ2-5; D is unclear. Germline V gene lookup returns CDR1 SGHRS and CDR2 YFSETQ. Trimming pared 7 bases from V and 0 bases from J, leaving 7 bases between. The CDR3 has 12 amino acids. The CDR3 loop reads CASYRNQETQYF. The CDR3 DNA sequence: TGCGCCAGCTATAGGAACCAAGAGACCCAGTACTTC.